This TCR beta chain was observed in a study of blood T cells in healthy people across ages. Turning to this clonotype: As yet, its antigen is unknown.

The donors, healthy Caucasians from Russia, were aged about 6 to 95. Study conclusions and caveats: Any changes in expanded clonotypes were possibly confounded, as donor CMV status remained unknown.

The CDR3 runs 15 residues. The V end lost 6 bases, the J end lost 8 bases, and 22 bases lay between the germline ends. Germline V gene sequence: CDR1 DFQATT, CDR2 SNEGSKA (reference sequence). A second PCR of about 6 to 11 cycles used a sample-barcoded 5' primer and a J-beta primer mix. TCRdb reprocessed the 5' RACE reads with MiXCR, giving one entry per CDR3 protein. Among 1.8 million or so distinct CDR3 sequences listed, more than 35% were seen once. The sequencing input was blood. The chain has TRBV20-1 and TRBJ1-4; D unclear. The source is a human donor in good health. The CDR3 coding sequence is TGCAGTGCGCCCCATTTCGGCCTGATTGGAGAAAAACTGTTTTTT. The encoded protein is CSAPHFGLIGEKLFF.